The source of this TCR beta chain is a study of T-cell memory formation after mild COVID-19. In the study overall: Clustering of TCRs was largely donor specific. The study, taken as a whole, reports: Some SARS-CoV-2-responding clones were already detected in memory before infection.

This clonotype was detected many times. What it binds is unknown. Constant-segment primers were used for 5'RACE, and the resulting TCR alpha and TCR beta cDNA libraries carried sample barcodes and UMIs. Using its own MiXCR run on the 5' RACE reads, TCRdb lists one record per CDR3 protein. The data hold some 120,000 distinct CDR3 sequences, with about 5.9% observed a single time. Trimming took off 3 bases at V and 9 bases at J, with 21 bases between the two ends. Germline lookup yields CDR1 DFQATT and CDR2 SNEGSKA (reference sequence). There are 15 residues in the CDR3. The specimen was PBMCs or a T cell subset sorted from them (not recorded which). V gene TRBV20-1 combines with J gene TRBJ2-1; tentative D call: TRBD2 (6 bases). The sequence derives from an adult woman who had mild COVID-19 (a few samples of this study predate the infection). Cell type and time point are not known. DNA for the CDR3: TGCAGTGCTAGCGGGAGTCAACCCAACGGGGGTGAGCAGTTCTTC. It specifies CSASGSQPNGGEQFF.